Listed below are T cell receptor beta chains from one sample, sequenced in a study of regulatory T cells in long-lasting Graves disease. One entry per CDR3 protein, called by TCRdb with MiXCR from the multiplex PCR reads. The sample has 350,000 to 450,000 distinct CDR3 sequences, approximately 15% seen once. The same data also contributed to another study, on T cells in Graves' hyperthyroidism and ophthalmopathy.

The sample in question was peripheral blood mononuclear cells (PBMCs), obtained at new diagnosis, from a patient treated with antithyroid drugs. The receptors shown here come from a man in his forties with Graves disease. The CDR3 runs from the conserved cysteine through the conserved F or W. Each record gives: J gene, clone size, D gene, V gene, CDR3 DNA, CDR3 protein. A D gene is named only where the DNA matches it firmly. The size entry is marked missing in some rows and otherwise reads once, few, many or a size class.

TRBJ2-3 once NA TRBV18 TGTGCCAGCTCACCCGCGTTAGATACGCAGTATTTT CASSPALDTQYF
TRBJ1-4 once NA TRBV5-1 TGCGCCAGCCGCCCTATCGGGATATTGGAAAAACTGTTTTTT CASRPIGILEKLFF
TRBJ2-5 many TRBD1 TRBV24-1 TGTGCCACCAGTGACCCTGGACAGGGGAGAGAGACCCAGTACTTC CATSDPGQGRETQYF
TRBJ1-4 many NA TRBV20-1 TGCAGTGCAGTGAGGGGGGGTCGAGAAAAACTGTTTTTT CSAVRGGREKLFF
TRBJ2-5 NA NA TRBV24-1 TGTGCCACCAGGGGGCAGGGACAAGAGACCCAGTACTTC CATRGQGQETQYF
TRBJ1-1 many TRBD1 TRBV5-1 TGCGCCAGCAGTCAGGACAGGGTTACGAACACTGAAGCTTTCTTT CASSQDRVTNTEAFF
TRBJ1-1 many NA TRBV20-1 TGCAGTGCTCTCGACTGGCCTGAAGCTTTCTTT CSALDWPEAFF
TRBJ2-2 once NA TRBV9 TGTGCCAGCAGCGTAGAACCCGCGAACACCGGGGAGCTGTTTTTT CASSVEPANTGELFF
TRBJ1-6 NA NA TRBV2 TGTGCCAGCAGGCCCGCCGGATTAAGCTATAATTCACCCCCCCACTTT CASRPAGLSYNSPPHF
TRBJ1-1 few NA TRBV4-2 TGTGCCAGCAGCCATTTCTCGGAAGGGCTCACTGAAGCTTTCTTT CASSHFSEGLTEAFF
TRBJ2-3 many TRBD2 TRBV2 TGTGCCAGCAGCAAACTAGCGGGGGGCACAGATACGCAGTATTTT CASSKLAGGTDTQYF
TRBJ1-1 many NA TRBV2 TGTGCCAGCAGTGTGGAGACACGCGCTGAAGCTTTCTTT CASSVETRAEAFF
TRBJ2-5 many NA TRBV6-5 TGTGCCAGCAGTTACTATAGCGATCGAGAGACCCAGTACTTC CASSYYSDRETQYF
TRBJ2-1 NA TRBD2 TRBV18 TGTGCCAGCTCACCACCCAGCGGGAACTACAATGAGCAGTTCTTC CASSPPSGNYNEQFF
TRBJ2-2 few NA TRBV6-2/TRBV6-3 TGTGCCAGCTGGGGGCTTAACACCGGGGAGCTGTTTTTT CASWGLNTGELFF
TRBJ2-7 many TRBD1 TRBV20-1 TGCAGTGCTAGAGACCCCCGGGACAGGGTCCCCTACGAGCAGTACTTC CSARDPRDRVPYEQYF
TRBJ2-5 many NA TRBV7-2 TGTGCCAGCACCTCCATCGGGGACGAGACCCAGTACTTC CASTSIGDETQYF
TRBJ1-4 NA TRBD1 TRBV5-1 TGCGCCAGCAGCTTGGAGGGACAGGGGACTAATGAAAAACTGTTTTTT CASSLEGQGTNEKLFF
TRBJ1-1 few NA TRBV18 TGTGCCAGCTCACCACAACAGGTGAACACTGAAGCTTTCTTT CASSPQQVNTEAFF
TRBJ2-7 NA TRBD1 TRBV20-1 TGCAGTGCTAGGGAGTTCGGGACAGCCTCCTACGAGCAGTACTTC CSAREFGTASYEQYF
TRBJ2-7 many TRBD2 TRBV30 TGTGCCTGGAGTCGACTAGCGGGGTCCTACGAGCAGTACTTC CAWSRLAGSYEQYF
TRBJ2-5 NA NA TRBV27 TGTGCCAGCAGTTTAAATCTGGGTGTGAGAGAGACCCAGTACTTC CASSLNLGVRETQYF
TRBJ2-3 many NA TRBV7-9 TGTGCCAGCAGCTTAGCCCCTACAGATACGCAGTATTTT CASSLAPTDTQYF
TRBJ1-5 many NA TRBV20-1 TGCAGTGCTAGTTCCGGGGGTGTGAAGGGGCGCAATCAGCCCCAGCATTTT CSASSGGVKGRNQPQHF
TRBJ1-1 NA NA TRBV18 TGTGCCAGCTCACCAACGTGGGTCGGGACGAATGAAGCTTTCTTT CASSPTWVGTNEAFF
TRBJ2-1 many NA TRBV7-3 TGTGCCAGCAGTGACCGGGACAATGAGCAGTTCTTC CASSDRDNEQFF
TRBJ1-1 many NA TRBV28 TGTGCCAGCAGACTCCATAGGACGGAAGCTTTCTTT CASRLHRTEAFF
TRBJ2-1 few NA TRBV11-1 TGTGCCAGCAACGCGTGGGGCTTCTCCTACAATGAGCAGTTCTTC CASNAWGFSYNEQFF
TRBJ2-7 many TRBD1 TRBV20-1 TGCAGTGCTGTCCGGGACAGAGCTTCCTACGAGCAGTACTTC CSAVRDRASYEQYF
TRBJ1-1 few NA TRBV6-4 TGTGCCAGCAGTGAACAGGATGGGACTGAAGCTTTCTTT CASSEQDGTEAFF
TRBJ2-1 NA NA TRBV20-1 TGCAGTGGGGGCGGGGTTGGGGATGAGCAGTTCTTC CSGGGVGDEQFF
TRBJ2-7 many NA TRBV12-3/TRBV12-4 TGTGCCAGCAGCTCGACCTACGAGCAGTACTTC CASSSTYEQYF
TRBJ2-7 many NA TRBV5-1 TGCGCCAGCAGCTTGGGCCCAACCGGGGCCGGTTCTTACGAGCAGTACTTC CASSLGPTGAGSYEQYF
TRBJ2-5 many NA TRBV2 TGTGCCAGCACCGCGACAGCCCAAGAGACCCAGTACTTC CASTATAQETQYF
TRBJ2-7 many NA TRBV18 TGTGCCAGCTCACCACCGAACACCCCCTACGAGCAGTACTTC CASSPPNTPYEQYF
TRBJ2-5 many TRBD2 TRBV7-2 TGTGCCAGCAGAACTAGCGAAGAGACCCAGTACTTC CASRTSEETQYF
TRBJ1-1 many NA TRBV6-1 TGTGCCGGCAAAGCGACCATGAACACTGAAGCTTTCTTT CAGKATMNTEAFF
TRBJ2-1 NA TRBD2 TRBV19 TGTGCCAGTAGTAACGAGCGGGGGGGCATCTATGAGCAGTTCTTC CASSNERGGIYEQFF
TRBJ2-1 few NA TRBV7-9 TGTGCCAGCAGCTTAGCGGGTCCGGTCAATGAGCAGTTCTTC CASSLAGPVNEQFF
TRBJ2-7 many TRBD1 TRBV10-3 TGTGCCATCAGCGCCCCAGGGGGCTACTACGAGCAGTACTTC CAISAPGGYYEQYF
TRBJ2-4 many TRBD2 TRBV27 TGTGCCAGCCGCACTAGCGGGGGGGCCCTGGTCAAAAACATTCAGTACTTC CASRTSGGALVKNIQYF
TRBJ2-1 few NA TRBV5-1 TGCGCCAGCGGAGCCCCCGGGGGTAACATGAGCTCCTACAATGAGCAGTTCTTC CASGAPGGNMSSYNEQFF
TRBJ1-2 few NA TRBV9 TGTGCCAGCAGCGTAGGAGGGAGCTACACCTTC CASSVGGSYTF
TRBJ1-1 many NA TRBV6-1 TGTGCCAGCAGGCGAATCAAAGACACTGAAGCTTTCTTT CASRRIKDTEAFF
TRBJ2-7 many TRBD2 TRBV7-9 TGTGCCAGCAGCCCTAGCGGGGCCTACGAGCAGTACTTC CASSPSGAYEQYF
TRBJ1-6 many NA TRBV18 TGTGCCAGCTCGGGTCAGGACTCCTATAATTCACCCCTCCACTTT CASSGQDSYNSPLHF
TRBJ1-3 many NA TRBV5-1 TGCGCCAGCAGCTCAGGACAGTCGGACACCATATATTTT CASSSGQSDTIYF
TRBJ1-1 NA TRBD1 TRBV12-3/TRBV12-4 TGTGCCAGCAGTTGGGGCCAGGGGGCGGGCACTGAAGCTTTCTTT CASSWGQGAGTEAFF
TRBJ1-6 NA NA TRBV2 TGTGCCAGCAGTGGCATATCACCTACCTATAATTCACCCCTCCACTTT CASSGISPTYNSPLHF
TRBJ1-1 many NA TRBV20-1 TGCAGTGCTAGAGGGAGGGCGGGTACTGAAGCTTTCTTT CSARGRAGTEAFF
TRBJ1-5 many NA TRBV6-1 TGTGCCAGCAGTGAAAGAGTTTTCCATAGCAATCAGCCCCAGCATTTT CASSERVFHSNQPQHF
TRBJ1-5 NA NA TRBV19 TGTGCCAGTGGGGTATCCAGGCAGCCCCAGCATTTT CASGVSRQPQHF
TRBJ2-1 NA NA TRBV10-3 TGTGCCATCAGTGAGTCGAGAACAGGGCGGGCTAGCTATGAGCAGTTCTTC CAISESRTGRASYEQFF
TRBJ2-5 many NA TRBV3-1 TGTGCCAGCAGCCAAGAGTCAGTTATATACCAAGAGACCCAGTACTTC CASSQESVIYQETQYF
TRBJ2-3 many NA TRBV6-1 TGTGCCAGCGAAAATTGGGATACGCAGTATTTT CASENWDTQYF
TRBJ2-3 NA NA TRBV11-2 TGTGCCAGCAGCTCCCCGGGAGGGGGCGGGGGATTCACAGATACGCAGTATTTT CASSSPGGGGGFTDTQYF
TRBJ2-3 NA TRBD2 TRBV6-4 TGTGCCAGCAGTGGCCGACTAGCGGGGGCTACACGCACAGATACGCAGTATTTT CASSGRLAGATRTDTQYF